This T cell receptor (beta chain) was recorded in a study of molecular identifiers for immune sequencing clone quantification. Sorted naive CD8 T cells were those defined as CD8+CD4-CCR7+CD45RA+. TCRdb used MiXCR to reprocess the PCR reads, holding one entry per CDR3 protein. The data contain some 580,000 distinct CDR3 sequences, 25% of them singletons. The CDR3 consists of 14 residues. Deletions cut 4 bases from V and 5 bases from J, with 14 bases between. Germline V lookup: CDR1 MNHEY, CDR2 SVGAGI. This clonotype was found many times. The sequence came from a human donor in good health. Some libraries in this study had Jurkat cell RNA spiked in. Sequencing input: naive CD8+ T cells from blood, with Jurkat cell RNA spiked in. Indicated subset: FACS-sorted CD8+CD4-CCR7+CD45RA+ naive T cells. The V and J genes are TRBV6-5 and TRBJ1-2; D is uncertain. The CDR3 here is CASSSARSPYGYTF. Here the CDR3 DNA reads TGTGCCAGCAGTTCCGCGAGGAGCCCTTATGGCTACACCTTC.